These T cell receptor beta chains were read from a single sample in a study of cytomegalovirus exposure and HLA in healthy donors. Assay: immunoSEQ multiplex PCR; the TCRdb copy retains only in-frame clones and omits some. The sample yields about 120,000 clones, around 87% seen once. The material sequenced was PBMCs. The receptors were sampled from a woman aged 18-30 years in good health and CMV-seropositive. Both conserved end residues are part of each CDR3. Each record gives: V gene, clone size, J gene, D gene, CDR3 DNA, CDR3 protein. D genes are given only for firm matches. The size entry is marked missing in some rows and otherwise reads once, few, many or a size class.

TRBV5-1	-	TRBJ2-1	-	TGCGCCAGCAGCTTGGCCCCAACGTTCGCGGGCTACAATGAGCAGTTCTTC	CASSLAPTFAGYNEQFF
TRBV27	-	TRBJ2-7	TRBD2	TGTGCCAGCAGTAGCGGGATTGGCTACGAGCAGTACTTC	CASSSGIGYEQYF
TRBV2	-	TRBJ1-4	-	TGTGCCAGCGGCTCGGGGTTGGCTAATGAAAAACTGTTTTTT	CASGSGLANEKLFF
TRBV6-5	-	TRBJ1-6	TRBD1	TGTGCCAGCAGTTACTTGAGGGGGCAGGTTAATTCACCCCTCCACTTT	CASSYLRGQVNSPLHF
TRBV5-6	-	TRBJ2-2	-	TGTGCCAGCAGCTCCGACAGTAACACCGGGGAGCTGTTTTTT	CASSSDSNTGELFF
TRBV5-6	-	TRBJ2-3	-	TGTGCCAGCAGCTTGAGCAGGGGCACGCAGTATTTT	CASSLSRGTQYF
TRBV5-6	-	TRBJ2-1	TRBD1	TGTGCCAGCAGCTTGATGGGACAGGGGCCGGACAATGAGCAGTTCTTC	CASSLMGQGPDNEQFF
TRBV19	once	TRBJ1-2	TRBD1	TGTGCCAGTAGTCCAGGACAGGGTTTCGGCTATGGCTACACCTTC	CASSPGQGFGYGYTF
TRBV6-9	-	TRBJ2-1	-	TGTGCCAGCATACCTCCGTTAGCGGCCGAGGCAGCAAATGAGCAGTTCTTC	CASIPPLAAEAANEQFF
TRBV7-9	-	TRBJ2-4	TRBD2	TGTGCCAGCAGCTTAGTTGCTAGCGGGGGGCCTCAGTACTTC	CASSLVASGGPQYF
TRBV7-2	few	TRBJ2-3	TRBD2	TGTGCCAGCAGCTTTAGCGGGTCCTTGGGAGATACGCAGTATTTT	CASSFSGSLGDTQYF
TRBV19	-	TRBJ1-5	-	TGTGCCAGCAACAGTTATCCGGGGAATCAGCCCCAGCATTTT	CASNSYPGNQPQHF